This T cell receptor (beta chain) was found in a study of neurological immune-mediated disorders. About the research overall: The approximately 34 patients with multiple sclerosis comprised about 31 relapsing-remitting cases and 3 secondary progressive cases. Study-level points and caveats: In HTLV-1-associated myelopathy, TCR clonal expansion was greatest, and in multiple sclerosis it was least, below healthy controls. Grouping of repertoires by phylogeny put those of 18 of 34 multiple sclerosis patients into a single related-CDR3 cluster, a possible signature.

cDNA was made by 5'RACE with 10-nucleotide random UMIs. MiXCR, run by TCRdb on the 5' RACE reads, gives a single entry per CDR3 protein. The table has under 80,000 distinct CDR3 sequences, approximately 5.2% seen once. This clonotype was detected many times. Antigen: not known. CDR3 length equals 14 residues. V was clipped by 4 bases and J by 7 bases; unmatched bases: 10. CDR1 is SGHRS and CDR2 is YFSETQ in the germline V gene. J is TRBJ2-7 and V is TRBV5-1; 8 positions match TRBD1. The sequencing input was PBMCs. This receptor was identified in a woman aged 30 to 39 with multiple sclerosis. The CDR3, as DNA: TGCGCCAGCAGCGACACAGGGGGTCTGTGGGAGCAGTACTTC. Protein product: CASSDTGGLWEQYF.